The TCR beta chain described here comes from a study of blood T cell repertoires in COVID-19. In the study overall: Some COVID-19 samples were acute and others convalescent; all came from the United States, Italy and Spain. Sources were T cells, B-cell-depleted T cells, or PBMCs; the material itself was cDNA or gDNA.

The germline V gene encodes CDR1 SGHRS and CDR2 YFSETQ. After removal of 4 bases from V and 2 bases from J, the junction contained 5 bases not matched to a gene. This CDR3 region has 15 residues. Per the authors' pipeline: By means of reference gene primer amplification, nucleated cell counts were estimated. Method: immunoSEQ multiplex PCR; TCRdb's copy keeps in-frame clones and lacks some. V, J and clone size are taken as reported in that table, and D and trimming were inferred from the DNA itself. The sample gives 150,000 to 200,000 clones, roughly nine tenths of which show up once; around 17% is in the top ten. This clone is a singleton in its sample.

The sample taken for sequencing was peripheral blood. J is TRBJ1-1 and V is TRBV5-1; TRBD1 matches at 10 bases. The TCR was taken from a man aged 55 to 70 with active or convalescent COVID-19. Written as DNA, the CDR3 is TGCGCCAGCAGCCCGACAGGGGGCCTTAACACTGAAGCTTTCTTT. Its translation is CASSPTGGLNTEAFF. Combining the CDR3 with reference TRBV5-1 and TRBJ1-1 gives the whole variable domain KAGVTQTPRYLIKTRGQQVTLSCSPISGHRSVSWYQQTPGQGLQFLFEYFSETQRNKGNFPGRFSGRQFSNSRSEMNVSTLELGDSALYLCASSPTGGLNTEAFFGQGTRLTVV.